The T cell receptor beta chain under discussion was sequenced for a study of CD8 T cells in ankylosing spondylitis. Germline V lookup: CDR1 DFQATT, CDR2 SNEGSKA (reference sequence). This CDR3 is 16 amino acids long. V shed 6 bases and J shed 6 bases, with 24 bases lying between them. A few counts support this clonotype. Its antigen is undetermined. The study, taken as a whole, reports: Disease-linked clones were reportedly significantly enriched in matched ankylosing spondylitis synovial fluid. Ankylosing spondylitis blood appeared to carry a characteristic TCR beta motif of roughly 8 highly homologous variants. Some motif variants were previously reported in reactive arthritis synovial fluid and blood.

Quantitative 5'-RACE with molecular barcodes generated TCR beta libraries. TCRdb independently ran MiXCR on the 5' RACE reads; one entry per CDR3 protein. This table has hundreds of thousands of distinct CDR3 sequences, about 12% appearing once. V is TRBV20-1 and J is TRBJ2-1; D tentatively reads TRBD1 or TRBD2 (5 bases each). Sample: blood, either unsorted or a sorted T cell fraction (not recorded which). This clonotype was obtained from a male donor with ankylosing spondylitis. CDR3 DNA sequence: TGCAGTGCCCTGGGGACGTCGAACTGGGAAAGCAATGAGCAGTTCTTC. Residues: CSALGTSNWESNEQFF.